Following are 3 T cell receptor beta chains from one sample sequenced in a study of T cells expressing NK-cell markers. Using the 5' RACE reads, TCRdb records one entry per CDR3 protein without DNA. With around 280,000 distinct CDR3 sequences in the sample, the ten largest clones hold approximately 0.39%. Sequencing was done on a sample of blood T cells: a sorted CD56 or NKG2C T cell subset, CD4+ or CD8+ T cells, or bulk PBMC T cells (not recorded which). The receptors originated from a man between 18 and 29 years old in good health.

The chain couples TRBV5-1 to TRBJ2-1. The CDR3 is 12 amino acids. Germline CDR1 and CDR2: SGHRS and YFSETQ. This CDR3 is CASSVNLAEQFF.

The gene calls are TRBV15 and TRBJ2-5. Germline V gene sequence: CDR1 LNHNV, CDR2 YYDKDF (reference sequence). The CDR3 runs to 14 residues. The CDR3 protein is CATSRGELQETQYF.

The V call is TRBV6-5, the J call TRBJ2-3; the D call from TCRdb, TRBD2, cannot be confirmed without DNA. This CDR3 is 17 amino acids long. Germline assignment: CDR1 MNHEY and CDR2 SVGAGI. CDR3 amino acids: CASSYSLASGIEDTQYF.